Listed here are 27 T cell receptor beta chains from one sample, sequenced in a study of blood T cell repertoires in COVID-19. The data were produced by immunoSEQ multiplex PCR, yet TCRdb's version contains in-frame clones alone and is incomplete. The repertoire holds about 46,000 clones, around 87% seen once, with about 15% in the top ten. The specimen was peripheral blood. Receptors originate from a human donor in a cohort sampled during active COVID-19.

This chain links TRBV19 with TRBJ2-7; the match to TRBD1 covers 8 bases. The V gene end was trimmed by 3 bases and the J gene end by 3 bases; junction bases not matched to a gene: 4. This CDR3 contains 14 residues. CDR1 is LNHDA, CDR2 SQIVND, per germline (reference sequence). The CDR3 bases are TGTGCCAGTAGTATCCAGGGGGCGATCTACGAGCAGTACTTC. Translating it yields CASSIQGAIYEQYF. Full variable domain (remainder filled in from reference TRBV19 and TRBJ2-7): DGGITQSPKYLFRKEGQNVTLSCEQNLNHDAMYWYRQDPGQGLRLIYYSQIVNDFQKGDIAEGYSVSREKKESFPLTVTSAQKNPTAFYLCASSIQGAIYEQYFGPGTRLTVT.

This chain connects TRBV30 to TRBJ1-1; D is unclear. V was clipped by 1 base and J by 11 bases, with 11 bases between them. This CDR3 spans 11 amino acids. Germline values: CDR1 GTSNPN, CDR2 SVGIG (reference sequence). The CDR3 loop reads CAWSGGLGAFF. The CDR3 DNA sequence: TGTGCCTGGAGTGGAGGGCTGGGCGCTTTCTTT.

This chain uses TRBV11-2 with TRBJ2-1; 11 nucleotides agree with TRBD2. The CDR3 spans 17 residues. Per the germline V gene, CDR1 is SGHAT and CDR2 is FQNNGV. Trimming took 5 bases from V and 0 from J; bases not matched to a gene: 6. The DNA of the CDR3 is TGTGCCAGCAGCCCCGGACTAGCGGGCTTCTCCTACAATGAGCAGTTCTTC. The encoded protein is CASSPGLAGFSYNEQFF.

CDR3 residues: CASSAVTGLYNEQFF. As DNA, the CDR3 is TGTGCCAGCAGCGCTGTGACAGGGCTATACAATGAGCAGTTCTTC. The chain combines TRBV6-5 with TRBJ2-1; 7 nucleotides align to TRBD1. Germline-derived CDR1 and CDR2 are MNHEY and SVGAGI. Trimming at V came to 6 bases and at J to 4 bases, leaving 9 bases not matched to a gene. CDR3 length equals 15 residues.

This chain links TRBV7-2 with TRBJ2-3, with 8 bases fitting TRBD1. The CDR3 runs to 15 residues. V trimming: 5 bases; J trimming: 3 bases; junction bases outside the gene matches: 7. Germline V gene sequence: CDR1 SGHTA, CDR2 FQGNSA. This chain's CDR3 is CASSHGTGRTDTQYF. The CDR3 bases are TGTGCCAGCAGCCATGGGACAGGTCGTACAGATACGCAGTATTTT. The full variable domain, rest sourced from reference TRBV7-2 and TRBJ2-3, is GAGVSQSPSNKVTEKGKDVELRCDPISGHTALYWYRQSLGQGLEFLIYFQGNSAPDKSGLPSDRFSAERTGGSVSTLTIQRTQQEDSAVYLCASSHGTGRTDTQYFGPGTRLTVL.

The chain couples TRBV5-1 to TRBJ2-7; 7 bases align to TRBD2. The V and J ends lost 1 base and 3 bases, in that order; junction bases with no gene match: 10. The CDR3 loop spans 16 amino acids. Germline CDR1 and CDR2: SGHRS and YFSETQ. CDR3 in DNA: TGCGCCAGCAGCTTGTTAAAGGGAGGGGCGGACTACGAGCAGTACTTC. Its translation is CASSLLKGGADYEQYF.

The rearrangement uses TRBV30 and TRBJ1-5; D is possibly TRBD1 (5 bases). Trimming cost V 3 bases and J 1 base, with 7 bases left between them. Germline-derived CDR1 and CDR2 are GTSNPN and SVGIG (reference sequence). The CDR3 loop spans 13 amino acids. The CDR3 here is CAWRQGSNQPQHF. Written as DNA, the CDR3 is TGTGCCTGGAGGCAGGGAAGCAATCAGCCCCAGCATTTT. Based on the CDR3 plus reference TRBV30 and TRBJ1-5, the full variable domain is SQTIHQWPATLVQPVGSPLSLECTVEGTSNPNLYWYRQAAGRGLQLLFYSVGIGQISSEVPQNLSASRPQDRQFILSSKKLLLSDSGFYLCAWRQGSNQPQHFGDGTRLSIL.

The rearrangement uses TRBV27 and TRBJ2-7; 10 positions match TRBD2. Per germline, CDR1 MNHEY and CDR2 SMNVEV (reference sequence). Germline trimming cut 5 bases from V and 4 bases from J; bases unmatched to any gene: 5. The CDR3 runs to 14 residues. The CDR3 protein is CASSLGTSAYEQYF. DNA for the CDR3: TGTGCCAGCAGTCTAGGGACTAGCGCATACGAGCAGTACTTC.

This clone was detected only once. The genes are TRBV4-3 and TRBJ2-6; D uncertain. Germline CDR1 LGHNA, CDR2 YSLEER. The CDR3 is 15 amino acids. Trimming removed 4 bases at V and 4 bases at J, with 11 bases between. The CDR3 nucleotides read TGCGCCAGCAGCCCGGCCGGGTTCGGGGCCAACGTCCTGACTTTC. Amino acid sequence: CASSPAGFGANVLTF.

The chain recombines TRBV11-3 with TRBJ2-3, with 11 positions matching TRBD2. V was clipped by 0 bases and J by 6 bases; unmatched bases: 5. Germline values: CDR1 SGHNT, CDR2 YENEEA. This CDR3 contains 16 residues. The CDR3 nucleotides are TGTGCCAGCAGCTTAGATCTAGCGGGAGGTCCGGATACGCAGTATTTT. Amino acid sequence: CASSLDLAGGPDTQYF.

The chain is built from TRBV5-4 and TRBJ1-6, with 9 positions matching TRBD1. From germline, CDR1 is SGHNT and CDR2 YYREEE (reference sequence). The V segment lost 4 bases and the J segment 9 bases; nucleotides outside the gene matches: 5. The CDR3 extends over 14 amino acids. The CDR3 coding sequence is TGTGCCAGCAGCCAGGGACAGGGCGGTTCACCCCTCCACTTT. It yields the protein CASSQGQGGSPLHF.

CDR3 amino acids: CASTLSGSYEQYF. The DNA for the CDR3 is TGTGCCAGCACCCTTAGCGGGAGCTACGAGCAGTACTTC. The chain couples TRBV11-2 to TRBJ2-7; 9 positions match TRBD2. CDR3 length: 13 residues. Per the germline V gene, CDR1 is SGHAT and CDR2 is FQNNGV. The ends lost 7 bases at V and 3 bases at J; junction bases unmatched: 4.

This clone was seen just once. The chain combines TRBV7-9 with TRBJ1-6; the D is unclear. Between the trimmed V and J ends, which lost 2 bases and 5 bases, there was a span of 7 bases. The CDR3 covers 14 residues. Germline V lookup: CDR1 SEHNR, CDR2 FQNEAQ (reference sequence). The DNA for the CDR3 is TGTGCCAGCAGCTTATACGGGAATAATTCACCCCTCCACTTT. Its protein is CASSLYGNNSPLHF.

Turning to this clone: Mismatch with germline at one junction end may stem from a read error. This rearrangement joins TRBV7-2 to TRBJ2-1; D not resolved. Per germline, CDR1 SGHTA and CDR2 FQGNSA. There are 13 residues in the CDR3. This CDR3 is CASSPIRDISTVF. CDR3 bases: TGTGCCAGCAGCCCTATCCGTGACATTTCCACGGTCTTC.

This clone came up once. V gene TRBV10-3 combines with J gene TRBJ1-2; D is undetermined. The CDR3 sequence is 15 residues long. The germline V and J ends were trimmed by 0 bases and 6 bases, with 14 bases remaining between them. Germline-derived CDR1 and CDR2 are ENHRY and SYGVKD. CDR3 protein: CAISESARESNGYTF. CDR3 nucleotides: TGTGCCATCAGTGAGTCTGCGAGGGAGAGTAATGGCTACACCTTC.

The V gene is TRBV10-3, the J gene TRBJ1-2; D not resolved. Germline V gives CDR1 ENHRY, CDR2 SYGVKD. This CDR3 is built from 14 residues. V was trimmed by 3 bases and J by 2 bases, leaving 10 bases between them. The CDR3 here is CAISDSRGNYGYTF. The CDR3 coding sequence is TGTGCCATCAGTGATAGTAGAGGGAACTATGGCTACACCTTC.

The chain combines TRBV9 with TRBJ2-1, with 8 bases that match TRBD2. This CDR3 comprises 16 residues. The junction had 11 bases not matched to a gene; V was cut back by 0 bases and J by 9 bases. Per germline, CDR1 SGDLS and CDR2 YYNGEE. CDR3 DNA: TGTGCCAGCAGCGTAGGTTCTGGCGGGGGGCTCTCTGAGCAGTTCTTC. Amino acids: CASSVGSGGGLSEQFF.

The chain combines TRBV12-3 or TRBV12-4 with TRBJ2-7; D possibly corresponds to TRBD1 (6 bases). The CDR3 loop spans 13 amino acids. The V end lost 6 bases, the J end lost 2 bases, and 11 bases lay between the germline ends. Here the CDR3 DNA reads TGTGCCAGCAGCTATGGACAGACCTACGAGCAGTACTTC. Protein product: CASSYGQTYEQYF.

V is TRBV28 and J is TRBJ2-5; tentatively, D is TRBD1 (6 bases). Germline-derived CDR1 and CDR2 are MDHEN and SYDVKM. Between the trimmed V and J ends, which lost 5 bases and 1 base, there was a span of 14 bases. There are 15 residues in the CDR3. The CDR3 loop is CASSTGSWGQETQYF. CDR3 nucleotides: TGTGCCAGCAGTACAGGGTCATGGGGCCAAGAGACCCAGTACTTC.

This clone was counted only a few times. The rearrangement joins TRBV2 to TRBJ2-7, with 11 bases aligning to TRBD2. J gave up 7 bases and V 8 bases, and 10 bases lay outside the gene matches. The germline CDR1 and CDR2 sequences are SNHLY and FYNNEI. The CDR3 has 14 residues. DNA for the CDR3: TGTGCCAGCGGCCTGACTAGCGGGGTGGGGGAGCAGTACTTC. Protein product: CASGLTSGVGEQYF.

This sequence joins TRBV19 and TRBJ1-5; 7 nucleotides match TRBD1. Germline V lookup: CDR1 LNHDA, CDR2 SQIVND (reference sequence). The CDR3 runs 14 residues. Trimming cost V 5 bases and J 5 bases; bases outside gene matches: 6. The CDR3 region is CASSQTGKDQPQHF. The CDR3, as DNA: TGTGCCAGTAGTCAGACAGGGAAGGATCAGCCCCAGCATTTT.

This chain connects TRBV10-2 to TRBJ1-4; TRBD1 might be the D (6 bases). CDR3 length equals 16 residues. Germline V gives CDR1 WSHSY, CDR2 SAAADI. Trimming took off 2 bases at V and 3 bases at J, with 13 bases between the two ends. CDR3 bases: TGCGCCAGCAGTGAGCCGGGACGGACAGCTAATGAAAAACTGTTTTTT. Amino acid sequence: CASSEPGRTANEKLFF.

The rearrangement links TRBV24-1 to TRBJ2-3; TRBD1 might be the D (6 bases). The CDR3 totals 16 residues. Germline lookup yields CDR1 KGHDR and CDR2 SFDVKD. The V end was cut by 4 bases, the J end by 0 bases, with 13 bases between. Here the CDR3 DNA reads TGTGCCACCAGTGACCCAACAGGGCTTAGCACAGATACGCAGTATTTT. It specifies CATSDPTGLSTDTQYF.

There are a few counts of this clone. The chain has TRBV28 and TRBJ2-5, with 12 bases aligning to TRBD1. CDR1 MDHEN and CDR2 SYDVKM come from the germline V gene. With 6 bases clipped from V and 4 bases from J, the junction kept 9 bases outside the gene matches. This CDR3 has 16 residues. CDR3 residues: CASSTPGTGGLETQYF. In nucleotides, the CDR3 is TGTGCCAGCAGCACTCCCGGGACAGGGGGCTTAGAGACCCAGTACTTC.

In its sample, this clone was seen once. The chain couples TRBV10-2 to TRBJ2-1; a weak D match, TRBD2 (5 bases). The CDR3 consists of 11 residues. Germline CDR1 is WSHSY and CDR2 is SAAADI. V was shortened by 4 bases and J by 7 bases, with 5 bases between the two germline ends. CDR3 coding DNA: TGCGCCAGCAGTGGCGGGAATGAGCAGTTCTTC. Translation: CASSGGNEQFF.

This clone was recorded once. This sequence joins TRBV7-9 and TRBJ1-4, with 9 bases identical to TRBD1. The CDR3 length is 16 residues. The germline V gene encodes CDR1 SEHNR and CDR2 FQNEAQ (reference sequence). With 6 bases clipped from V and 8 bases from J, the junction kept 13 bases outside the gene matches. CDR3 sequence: CASRSKPDRGYEKLFF. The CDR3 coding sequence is TGTGCCAGCAGATCAAAACCGGACAGGGGATACGAAAAACTGTTTTTT.

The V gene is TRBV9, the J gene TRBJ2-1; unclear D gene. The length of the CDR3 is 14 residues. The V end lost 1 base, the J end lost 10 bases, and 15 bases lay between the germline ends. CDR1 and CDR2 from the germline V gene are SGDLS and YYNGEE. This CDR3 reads CASSVFQRPEEQFF. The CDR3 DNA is TGTGCCAGCAGCGTATTCCAGCGCCCGGAGGAGCAGTTCTTC.